This T cell receptor beta chain was identified during a study of cytotoxic CD8 clonotypes in ibrutinib-treated CLL. The CDR3 sequence is 14 residues long. V dropped 8 bases and J dropped 7; count of bases not matched to a gene: 10. The germline V gene encodes CDR1 MNHNY and CDR2 SVGAGI (reference sequence). Generated by immunoSEQ multiplex PCR, the TCRdb table keeps only in-frame clones and is missing some. The sample yields some 350,000 clones, roughly 67% seen once. This sequence joins TRBV6-6 and TRBJ2-1; the match to TRBD1 covers 8 bases. The TCR comes from a human donor with chronic lymphocytic leukemia. This specimen consisted of PBMCs, obtained after 36 months of ibrutinib treatment. Here the CDR3 DNA reads TGTGCCAGCCTGGATTGGACAGGGTCGAATGAGCAGTTCTTC. Translated: CASLDWTGSNEQFF.